The 3 T cell receptor beta chains in this list originate from one sample, sequenced in a study of shared clonotypes between healthy human individuals. Profiling relied on immunoSEQ multiplex PCR, and the TCRdb table lists in-frame clones only, not all of them. The sample lists some 450,000 clones, over 60% occurring once. The sample was PBMCs. Source of these receptors: a woman aged 40 to 49 in good health. Some clones in this sample may be carry-over from other donors' samples.

V is TRBV15 and J is TRBJ2-7; 11 nucleotides agree with TRBD1. The V segment lost 8 bases and the J segment 6 bases; nucleotides outside the gene matches: 6. Germline CDR1 is LNHNV and CDR2 is YYDKDF (reference sequence). The CDR3 contains 13 residues. CDR3 DNA sequence: TGTGCCACCGCCGGGACAGGGGGACTCGAGCAGTACTTC. Translated: CATAGTGGLEQYF.

This clone appeared a single time. The chain is built from TRBV5-1 and TRBJ2-7; TRBD1 matches 7 bases. CDR3 size: 12 residues. Germline trimming cut 4 bases from V and 9 bases from J; bases unmatched to any gene: 7. Germline V lookup: CDR1 SGHRS, CDR2 YFSETQ. The CDR3 sequence: CASSPDRVRQYF. CDR3 nucleotide sequence: TGCGCCAGCAGCCCCGACAGGGTGCGGCAGTACTTC.

Worth noting for this clone: A far bigger clonotype differs at one base, so this is likely a read error. This chain connects TRBV29-1 to TRBJ2-7, with TRBD2 matching 9 bases. Germline V gene data show CDR1 as SQVTM and CDR2 as ANQGSEA. The CDR3 is made up of 13 amino acids. With V trimmed by 2 bases and J by 6 bases, 5 bases remained unmatched. CDR3 sequence reads: CSVEFSGRLEQYF. CDR3 nucleotide sequence: TGCAGCGTTGAATTTAGCGGGAGACTCGAGCAGTACTTC.